The T cell receptor beta chain described here comes from a study of OX40 agonist ivuxolimab in advanced cancers. The assay was immunoSEQ multiplex PCR, and TCRdb's table has in-frame clones only and misses some. This table holds approximately 82,000 clones, 86% found once. The junction had 5 bases not matched to a gene; V was cut back by 6 bases and J by 3 bases. CDR1 and CDR2 (germline): SGHNT, YENEEA. This CDR3 spans 15 amino acids. The sequencing used CD4+ or CD8+ T cells sorted from blood, collected in a trial of the OX40 agonist ivuxolimab. The receptor's source is an adult with an advanced solid tumor such as melanoma, head and neck, liver or kidney cancer. The chain joins TRBV11-3 to TRBJ2-2, with TRBD2 identical over 9 bases. The CDR3 bases are TGTGCCAGCAGGTCGATAGCGGGAGACACCGGGGAGCTGTTTTTT. It translates to CASRSIAGDTGELFF.